What follows are 10 T cell receptor beta chains derived from one specimen sequenced in a study of blood T cell repertoires in COVID-19. Sequencing was performed with immunoSEQ multiplex PCR; in TCRdb, only in-frame clones are kept and a portion is missing. The sample records a few hundred thousand clones, roughly 89% being singletons. Material: peripheral blood. All receptors derive from a woman aged 55 to 70 with COVID-19, enrolled during active disease.

This chain joins TRBV2 and TRBJ1-2; D gene ambiguous. From germline, CDR1 is SNHLY and CDR2 FYNNEI. The V end lost 5 bases, the J end lost 2 bases, and 21 bases lay between the germline ends. The CDR3 spans 17 residues. The CDR3 protein is CASSPTQFSSSNYGYTF. The DNA of the CDR3 is TGTGCCAGCAGTCCCACCCAGTTTAGCAGCTCAAACTATGGCTACACCTTC.

The rearrangement joins TRBV6-5 to TRBJ2-2; maybe TRBD1 (6 bases). V lost 8 bases, J lost 3 bases, and 10 bases lay in between. The CDR3 contains 13 residues. In germline, CDR1 is MNHEY, CDR2 SVGAGI. Here the CDR3 reads CASCKGDTGELFF. In DNA, the CDR3 is TGTGCCAGCTGTAAGGGGGACACCGGGGAGCTGTTTTTT.

CDR3 sequence reads: CASSLDYGNTEAFF. The CDR3 DNA follows: TGCGCCAGCAGCTTAGACTACGGGAACACTGAAGCTTTCTTT. The V call is TRBV5-1, the J call TRBJ1-1; D is ambiguous. V was trimmed by 2 bases and J by 1 base, leaving 9 bases between them. The CDR3 contains 14 residues. Looked up from germline, CDR1 is SGHRS and CDR2 is YFSETQ.

CDR3: CASSPPPGSAEQYF. For the CDR3, the DNA is TGTGCCAGCTCACCACCGCCTGGGAGTGCCGAGCAGTACTTC. The J gene is TRBJ2-7, the V gene TRBV18, with D tentatively TRBD2 (5 bases). The CDR3 has 14 residues. CDR1 and CDR2 from the germline V gene are KGHSH and LQKENI. V lost 0 bases and J lost 6, with 12 bases in between.

The chain is built from TRBV5-1 and TRBJ2-3; 13 bases map to TRBD2. The CDR3 has 18 amino acids. The junction had 5 bases not matched to a gene; V was cut back by 0 bases and J by 1 base. Germline CDR1 is SGHRS and CDR2 is YFSETQ. The CDR3 nucleotides read TGCGCCAGCAGCTTGGGGACTAGCGGGGGATTCCGCACAGATACGCAGTATTTT. As protein: CASSLGTSGGFRTDTQYF.

V gene TRBV6-5 combines with J gene TRBJ1-1; TRBD1 aligns across 7 bases. J was trimmed by 4 bases and V by 5 bases; bases with no gene match: 7. CDR1 and CDR2 (germline): MNHEY, SVGAGI. The CDR3 spans 14 residues. The CDR3 loop is CASSQEQGITEAFF. The DNA of the CDR3 is TGTGCCAGCAGTCAGGAACAGGGGATCACTGAAGCTTTCTTT.

The V call is TRBV5-4, the J call TRBJ2-7; the D gene is possibly TRBD1 (5 bases). In germline, CDR1 is SGHNT, CDR2 YYREEE (reference sequence). Deletions cut 2 bases from V and 3 bases from J, with 9 bases between. This CDR3 spans 13 amino acids. Written as DNA, the CDR3 is TGTGCCAGCAGCTTCAGCCAGGGCTACGAGCAGTACTTC. Protein: CASSFSQGYEQYF.

The V gene is TRBV6-1, the J gene TRBJ1-2, with 8 bases identical to TRBD1. V dropped 5 bases and J dropped 8; count of bases not matched to a gene: 10. In germline, CDR1 is MNHNS, CDR2 SASEGT. The CDR3 spans 14 residues. The CDR3 DNA follows: TGTGCCAGCAGTTCTCCGGACAGGGTCGACGGCTACACCTTC. It yields the protein CASSSPDRVDGYTF.

The genes are TRBV9 and TRBJ1-6; 10 nucleotides line up with TRBD1. The CDR3 consists of 15 residues. The junction had 6 bases not matched to a gene; V was cut back by 4 bases and J by 8 bases. Germline CDR1 is SGDLS and CDR2 is YYNGEE. The CDR3 coding sequence is TGTGCCAGCAGCTTGTCGACAGGGGGCGATTCACCCCTCCACTTT. It is translated as CASSLSTGGDSPLHF.

The table lists this clone with a count of one. The rearrangement uses TRBV6-4 and TRBJ1-2; D is undetermined. Germline CDR1 reads MRHNA; CDR2 reads SNTAGT. CDR3 length: 15 residues. Trimming removed 0 bases from V and 6 bases from J, with 14 bases in between. CDR3 bases: TGTGCCAGCAGTGACTCAGGGAGTGGAGGCCATGGCTACACCTTC. This gives the protein CASSDSGSGGHGYTF.